What follows is one T cell receptor beta chain and its context. Its antigen is not known. The table came from immunoSEQ multiplex PCR; TCRdb's copy has only in-frame clones and leaves some out. The sample records about 82,000 clones, 75% to 90% being singletons. These data originate in a study of OX40 agonist ivuxolimab in advanced cancers. Study summary: With ivuxolimab, an agonistic anti-OX40 (CD134) antibody, patients were treated. Participants averaged 60 years of age (range 23 to 79) and were under 90% male. Partial responses occurred in three patients (one hepatocellular carcinoma, two cutaneous melanoma).

Overall study findings and caveats: Antigen specificity remained undetermined for the expanded peripheral T cells.

In germline, CDR1 is SGHVS, CDR2 FNYEAQ. This CDR3 contains 14 residues. V was trimmed by 0 bases and J by 8 bases, leaving 11 bases between them. This TCR was recovered from an adult with an advanced solid tumor such as melanoma, head and neck, liver or kidney cancer. The chain couples TRBV7-6 to TRBJ2-1, with D unresolved. This sample comprised CD4+ or CD8+ T cells sorted from blood, obtained in a trial of the OX40 agonist ivuxolimab. The CDR3 DNA is TGTGCCAGCAGCTTAGCGTTCGAGTTTGATGAGCAGTTCTTC. It specifies CASSLAFEFDEQFF.